This T cell receptor (beta chain) derives from a study of control samples from healthy donors and cancer patients. Produced via immunoSEQ multiplex PCR; TCRdb's table is partial and in-frame only. The table shows approximately 46,000 clones, with more than 80% occurring only once. The sequence was collected from a man younger than 45 with colorectal cancer. Sequences were obtained from PBMCs.

The DNA for the CDR3 is TGTGCCAGCAGCGTAGGCGGGACGAGCAATCAGCCCCAGCATTTT. Its protein is CASSVGGTSNQPQHF. The chain couples TRBV9 to TRBJ1-5; weak D call: TRBD1 (5 bases). The length of the CDR3 is 15 residues. V lost 0 bases to trimming and J lost 1 base, with 8 bases between them. The germline V gene has CDR1 SGDLS and CDR2 YYNGEE. Filled out from reference TRBV9 and TRBJ1-5, the complete variable domain reads DSGVTQTPKHLITATGQRVTLRCSPRSGDLSVYWYQQSLDQGLQFLIQYYNGEERAKGNILERFSAQQFPDLHSELNLSSLELGDSALYFCASSVGGTSNQPQHFGDGTRLSIL.